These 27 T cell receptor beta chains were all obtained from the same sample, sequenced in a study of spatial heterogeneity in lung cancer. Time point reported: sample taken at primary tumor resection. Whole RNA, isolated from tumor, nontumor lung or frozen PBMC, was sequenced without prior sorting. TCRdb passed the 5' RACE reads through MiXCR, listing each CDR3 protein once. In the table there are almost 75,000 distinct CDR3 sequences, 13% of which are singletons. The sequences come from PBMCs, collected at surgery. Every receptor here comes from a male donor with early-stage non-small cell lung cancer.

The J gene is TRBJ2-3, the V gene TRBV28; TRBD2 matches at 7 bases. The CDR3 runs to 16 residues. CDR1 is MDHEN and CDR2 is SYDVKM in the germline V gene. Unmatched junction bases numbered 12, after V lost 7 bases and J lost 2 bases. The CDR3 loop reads CASITWASGITDTQYF. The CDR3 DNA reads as TGTGCCAGCATAACCTGGGCGAGCGGGATCACAGATACGCAGTATTTT.

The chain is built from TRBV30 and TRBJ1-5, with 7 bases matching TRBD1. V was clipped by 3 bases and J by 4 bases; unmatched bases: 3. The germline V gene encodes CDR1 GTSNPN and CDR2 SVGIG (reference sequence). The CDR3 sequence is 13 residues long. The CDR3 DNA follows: TGTGCCTGGAGCGGACAGGATAATCAGCCCCAGCATTTT. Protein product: CAWSGQDNQPQHF. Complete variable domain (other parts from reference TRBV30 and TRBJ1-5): SQTIHQWPATLVQPVGSPLSLECTVEGTSNPNLYWYRQAAGRGLQLLFYSVGIGQISSEVPQNLSASRPQDRQFILSSKKLLLSDSGFYLCAWSGQDNQPQHFGDGTRLSIL.

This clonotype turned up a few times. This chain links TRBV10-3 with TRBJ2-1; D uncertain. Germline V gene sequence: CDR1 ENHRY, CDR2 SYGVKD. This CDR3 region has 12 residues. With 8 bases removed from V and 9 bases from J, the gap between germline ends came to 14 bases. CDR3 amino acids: CAIGQKIGEQFF. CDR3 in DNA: TGTGCCATCGGGCAGAAAATAGGTGAGCAGTTCTTC.

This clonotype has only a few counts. The CDR3 DNA reads as TGCAGCGTCGGGGAGGGAATAGAAAAACTGTTTTTT. It encodes CSVGEGIEKLFF. The chain employs TRBV29-1 and TRBJ1-4; no reliable D call. The CDR3 is made up of 12 amino acids. The germline CDR1 and CDR2 sequences are SQVTM and ANQGSEA. V lost 6 bases, J lost 8 bases, and 13 bases lay in between.

The CDR3 region has the DNA TGCAGTGCTAGGGACCGTGCAAGGGAGCTGTTTTTT. Translating gives CSARDRARELFF. The gene calls are TRBV20-1 and TRBJ2-2; D is ambiguous. From germline, CDR1 is DFQATT and CDR2 SNEGSKA (reference sequence). The CDR3 loop spans 12 amino acids. V lost 3 bases to trimming and J lost 9 bases, with 11 bases between them.

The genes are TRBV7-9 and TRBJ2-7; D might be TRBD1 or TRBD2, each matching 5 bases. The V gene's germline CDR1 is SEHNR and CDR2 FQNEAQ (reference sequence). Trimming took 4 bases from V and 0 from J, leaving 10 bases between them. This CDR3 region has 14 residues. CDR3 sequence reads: CASSYGDRSYEQYF. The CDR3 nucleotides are TGTGCCAGCAGCTACGGGGACCGCTCCTACGAGCAGTACTTC.

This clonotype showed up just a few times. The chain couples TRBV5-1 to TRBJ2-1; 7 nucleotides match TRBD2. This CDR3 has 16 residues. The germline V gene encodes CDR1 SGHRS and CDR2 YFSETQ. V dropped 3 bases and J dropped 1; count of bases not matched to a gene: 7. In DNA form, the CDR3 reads TGCGCCAGCAGCTCTAGACTAGCAGGATCCTACAATGAGCAGTTCTTC. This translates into CASSSRLAGSYNEQFF. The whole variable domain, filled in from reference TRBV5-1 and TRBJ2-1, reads KAGVTQTPRYLIKTRGQQVTLSCSPISGHRSVSWYQQTPGQGLQFLFEYFSETQRNKGNFPGRFSGRQFSNSRSEMNVSTLELGDSALYLCASSSRLAGSYNEQFFGPGTRLTVL.

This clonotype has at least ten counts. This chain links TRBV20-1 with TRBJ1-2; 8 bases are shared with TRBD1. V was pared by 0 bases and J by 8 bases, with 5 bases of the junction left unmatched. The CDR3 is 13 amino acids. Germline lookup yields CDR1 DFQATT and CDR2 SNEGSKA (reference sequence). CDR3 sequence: CSARDGQGRGYTF. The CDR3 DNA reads TGCAGTGCTAGAGACGGACAGGGAAGAGGCTACACCTTC.

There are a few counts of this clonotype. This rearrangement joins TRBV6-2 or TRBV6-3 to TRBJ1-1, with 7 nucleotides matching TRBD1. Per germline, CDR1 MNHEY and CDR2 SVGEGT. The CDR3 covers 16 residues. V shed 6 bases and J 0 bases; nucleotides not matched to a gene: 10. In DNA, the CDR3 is TGTGCCAGCAGGGCGGGAGGGGGCTTCATGAACACTGAAGCTTTCTTT. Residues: CASRAGGGFMNTEAFF.

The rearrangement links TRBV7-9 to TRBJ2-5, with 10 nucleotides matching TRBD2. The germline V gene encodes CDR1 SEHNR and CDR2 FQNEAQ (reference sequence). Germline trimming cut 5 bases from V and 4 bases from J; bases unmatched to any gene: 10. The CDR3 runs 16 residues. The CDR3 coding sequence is TGTGCCAGCAGCCCCGGGCTAGCGGGAGACACAGAGACCCAGTACTTC. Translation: CASSPGLAGDTETQYF.

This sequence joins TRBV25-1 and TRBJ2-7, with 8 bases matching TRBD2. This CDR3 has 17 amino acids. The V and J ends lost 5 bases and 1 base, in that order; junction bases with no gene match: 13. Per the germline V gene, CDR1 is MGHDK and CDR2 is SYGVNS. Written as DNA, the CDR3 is TGTGCCAGCAGTCTCTTAGACTCCGGGACTAGATCCTACGAGCAGTACTTC. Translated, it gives CASSLLDSGTRSYEQYF.

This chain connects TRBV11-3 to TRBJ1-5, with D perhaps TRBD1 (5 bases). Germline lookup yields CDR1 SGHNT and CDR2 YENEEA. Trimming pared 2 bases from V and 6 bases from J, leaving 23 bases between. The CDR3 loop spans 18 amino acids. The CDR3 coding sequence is TGTGCCAGCAGCTTAAGGCCGGGACTGCGGATGGAAGGTCAGCCCCAGCATTTT. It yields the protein CASSLRPGLRMEGQPQHF.

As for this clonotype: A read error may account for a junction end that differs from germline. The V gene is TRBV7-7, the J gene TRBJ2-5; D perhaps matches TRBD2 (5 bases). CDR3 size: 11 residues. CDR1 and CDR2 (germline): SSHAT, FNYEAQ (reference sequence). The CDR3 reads CASSLEGTQYF. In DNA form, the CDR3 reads TGTGCTAGCAGCTTAGAGGGGACCCAGTACTTC.

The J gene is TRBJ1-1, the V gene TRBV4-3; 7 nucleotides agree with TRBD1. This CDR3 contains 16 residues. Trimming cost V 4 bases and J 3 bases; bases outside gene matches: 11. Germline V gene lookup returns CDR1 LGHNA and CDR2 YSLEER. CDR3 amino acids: CASSPYGGTEYTEAFF. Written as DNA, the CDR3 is TGCGCCAGCAGCCCCTACGGAGGGACAGAATACACTGAAGCTTTCTTT.

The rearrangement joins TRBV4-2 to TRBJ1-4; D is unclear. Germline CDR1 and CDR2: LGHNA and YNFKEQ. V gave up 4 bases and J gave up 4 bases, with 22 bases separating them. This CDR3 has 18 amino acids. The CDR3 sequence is CASSPLIIRGLDNEKLFF. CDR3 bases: TGTGCCAGCAGCCCCCTGATAATACGGGGATTGGATAATGAAAAACTGTTTTTT.

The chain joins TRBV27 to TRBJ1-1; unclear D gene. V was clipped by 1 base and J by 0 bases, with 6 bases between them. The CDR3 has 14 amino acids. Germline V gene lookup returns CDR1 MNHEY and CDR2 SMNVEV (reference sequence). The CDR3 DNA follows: TGTGCCAGCAGTTTATTTGCGCTGAACACTGAAGCTTTCTTT. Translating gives CASSLFALNTEAFF.

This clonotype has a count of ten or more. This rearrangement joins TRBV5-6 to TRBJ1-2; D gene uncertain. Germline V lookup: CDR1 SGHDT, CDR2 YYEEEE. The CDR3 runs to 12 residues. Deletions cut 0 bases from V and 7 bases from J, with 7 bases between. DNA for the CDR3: TGTGCCAGCAGCTTGGTTGGGGTTGGCTACACCTTC. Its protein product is CASSLVGVGYTF.

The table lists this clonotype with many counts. This chain's CDR3 is CASSTPGAPYGYTF. The CDR3 coding sequence is TGTGCCAGTAGTACACCAGGGGCCCCCTATGGCTACACCTTC. The V call is TRBV19, the J call TRBJ1-2; tentative D call: TRBD1 (6 bases). The CDR3 is made up of 14 amino acids. The germline V gene has CDR1 LNHDA and CDR2 SQIVND (reference sequence). The germline V and J ends were trimmed by 4 bases and 4 bases, with 13 bases remaining between them.

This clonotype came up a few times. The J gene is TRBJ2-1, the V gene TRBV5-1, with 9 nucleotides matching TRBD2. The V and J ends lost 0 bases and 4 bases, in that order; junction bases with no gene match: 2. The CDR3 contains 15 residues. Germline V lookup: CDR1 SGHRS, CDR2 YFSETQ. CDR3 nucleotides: TGCGCCAGCAGCTTGGCACTAGCGGGTTACAATGAGCAGTTCTTC. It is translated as CASSLALAGYNEQFF.

CDR3 region: CASSFFADTQYF. The CDR3 nucleotides are TGTGCCAGCAGCTTTTTTGCGGATACGCAGTATTTT. This chain connects TRBV7-2 to TRBJ2-3, with D unclear. The germline CDR1 and CDR2 sequences are SGHTA and FQGNSA. V shed 3 bases and J shed 6 bases, with 7 bases lying between them. CDR3 length: 12 residues.

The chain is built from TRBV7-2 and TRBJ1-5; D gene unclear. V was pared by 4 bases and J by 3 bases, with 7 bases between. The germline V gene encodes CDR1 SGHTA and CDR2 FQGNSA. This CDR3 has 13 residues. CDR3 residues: CASSSHINQPQHF. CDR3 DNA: TGTGCCAGCAGCTCACACATCAATCAGCCCCAGCATTTT.

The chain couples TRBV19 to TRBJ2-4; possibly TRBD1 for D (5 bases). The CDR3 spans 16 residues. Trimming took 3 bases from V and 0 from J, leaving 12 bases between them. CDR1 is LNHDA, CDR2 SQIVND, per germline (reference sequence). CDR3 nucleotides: TGTGCCAGTAGTATGACAGTGACCCTAGCCAAAAACATTCAGTACTTC. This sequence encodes CASSMTVTLAKNIQYF.

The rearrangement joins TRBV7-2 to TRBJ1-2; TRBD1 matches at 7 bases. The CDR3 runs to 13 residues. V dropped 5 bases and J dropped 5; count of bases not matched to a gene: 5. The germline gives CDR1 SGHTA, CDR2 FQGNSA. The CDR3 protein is CASSPPGGYGYTF. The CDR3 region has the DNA TGTGCCAGCAGCCCCCCAGGGGGTTATGGCTACACCTTC.

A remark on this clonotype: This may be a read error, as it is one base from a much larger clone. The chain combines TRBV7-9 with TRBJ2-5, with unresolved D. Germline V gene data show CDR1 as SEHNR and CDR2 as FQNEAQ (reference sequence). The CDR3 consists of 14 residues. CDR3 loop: CTSSLVESKETQYF. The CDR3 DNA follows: TGTACCAGCAGCTTAGTGGAGTCAAAAGAGACCCAGTACTTC.

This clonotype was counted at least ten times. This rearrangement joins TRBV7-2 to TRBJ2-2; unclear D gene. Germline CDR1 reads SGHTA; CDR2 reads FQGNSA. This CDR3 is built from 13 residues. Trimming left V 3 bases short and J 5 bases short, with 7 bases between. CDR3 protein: CASSFSYTGELFF. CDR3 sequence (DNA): TGTGCCAGCAGCTTTTCATATACCGGGGAGCTGTTTTTT.

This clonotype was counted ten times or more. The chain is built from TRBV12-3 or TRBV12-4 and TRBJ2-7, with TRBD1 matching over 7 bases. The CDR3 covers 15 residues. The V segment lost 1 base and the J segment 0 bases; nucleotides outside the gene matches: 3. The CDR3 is CASSLGGQSSYEQYF. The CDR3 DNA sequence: TGTGCCAGCAGTTTAGGGGGACAGAGCTCCTACGAGCAGTACTTC.

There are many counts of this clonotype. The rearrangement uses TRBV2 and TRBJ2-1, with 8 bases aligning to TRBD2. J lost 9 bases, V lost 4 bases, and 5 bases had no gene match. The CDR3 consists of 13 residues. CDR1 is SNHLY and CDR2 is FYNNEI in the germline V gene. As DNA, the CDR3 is TGTGCCAGCAGTGGGACTAGCCAGGGTGAGCAGTTCTTC. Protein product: CASSGTSQGEQFF.